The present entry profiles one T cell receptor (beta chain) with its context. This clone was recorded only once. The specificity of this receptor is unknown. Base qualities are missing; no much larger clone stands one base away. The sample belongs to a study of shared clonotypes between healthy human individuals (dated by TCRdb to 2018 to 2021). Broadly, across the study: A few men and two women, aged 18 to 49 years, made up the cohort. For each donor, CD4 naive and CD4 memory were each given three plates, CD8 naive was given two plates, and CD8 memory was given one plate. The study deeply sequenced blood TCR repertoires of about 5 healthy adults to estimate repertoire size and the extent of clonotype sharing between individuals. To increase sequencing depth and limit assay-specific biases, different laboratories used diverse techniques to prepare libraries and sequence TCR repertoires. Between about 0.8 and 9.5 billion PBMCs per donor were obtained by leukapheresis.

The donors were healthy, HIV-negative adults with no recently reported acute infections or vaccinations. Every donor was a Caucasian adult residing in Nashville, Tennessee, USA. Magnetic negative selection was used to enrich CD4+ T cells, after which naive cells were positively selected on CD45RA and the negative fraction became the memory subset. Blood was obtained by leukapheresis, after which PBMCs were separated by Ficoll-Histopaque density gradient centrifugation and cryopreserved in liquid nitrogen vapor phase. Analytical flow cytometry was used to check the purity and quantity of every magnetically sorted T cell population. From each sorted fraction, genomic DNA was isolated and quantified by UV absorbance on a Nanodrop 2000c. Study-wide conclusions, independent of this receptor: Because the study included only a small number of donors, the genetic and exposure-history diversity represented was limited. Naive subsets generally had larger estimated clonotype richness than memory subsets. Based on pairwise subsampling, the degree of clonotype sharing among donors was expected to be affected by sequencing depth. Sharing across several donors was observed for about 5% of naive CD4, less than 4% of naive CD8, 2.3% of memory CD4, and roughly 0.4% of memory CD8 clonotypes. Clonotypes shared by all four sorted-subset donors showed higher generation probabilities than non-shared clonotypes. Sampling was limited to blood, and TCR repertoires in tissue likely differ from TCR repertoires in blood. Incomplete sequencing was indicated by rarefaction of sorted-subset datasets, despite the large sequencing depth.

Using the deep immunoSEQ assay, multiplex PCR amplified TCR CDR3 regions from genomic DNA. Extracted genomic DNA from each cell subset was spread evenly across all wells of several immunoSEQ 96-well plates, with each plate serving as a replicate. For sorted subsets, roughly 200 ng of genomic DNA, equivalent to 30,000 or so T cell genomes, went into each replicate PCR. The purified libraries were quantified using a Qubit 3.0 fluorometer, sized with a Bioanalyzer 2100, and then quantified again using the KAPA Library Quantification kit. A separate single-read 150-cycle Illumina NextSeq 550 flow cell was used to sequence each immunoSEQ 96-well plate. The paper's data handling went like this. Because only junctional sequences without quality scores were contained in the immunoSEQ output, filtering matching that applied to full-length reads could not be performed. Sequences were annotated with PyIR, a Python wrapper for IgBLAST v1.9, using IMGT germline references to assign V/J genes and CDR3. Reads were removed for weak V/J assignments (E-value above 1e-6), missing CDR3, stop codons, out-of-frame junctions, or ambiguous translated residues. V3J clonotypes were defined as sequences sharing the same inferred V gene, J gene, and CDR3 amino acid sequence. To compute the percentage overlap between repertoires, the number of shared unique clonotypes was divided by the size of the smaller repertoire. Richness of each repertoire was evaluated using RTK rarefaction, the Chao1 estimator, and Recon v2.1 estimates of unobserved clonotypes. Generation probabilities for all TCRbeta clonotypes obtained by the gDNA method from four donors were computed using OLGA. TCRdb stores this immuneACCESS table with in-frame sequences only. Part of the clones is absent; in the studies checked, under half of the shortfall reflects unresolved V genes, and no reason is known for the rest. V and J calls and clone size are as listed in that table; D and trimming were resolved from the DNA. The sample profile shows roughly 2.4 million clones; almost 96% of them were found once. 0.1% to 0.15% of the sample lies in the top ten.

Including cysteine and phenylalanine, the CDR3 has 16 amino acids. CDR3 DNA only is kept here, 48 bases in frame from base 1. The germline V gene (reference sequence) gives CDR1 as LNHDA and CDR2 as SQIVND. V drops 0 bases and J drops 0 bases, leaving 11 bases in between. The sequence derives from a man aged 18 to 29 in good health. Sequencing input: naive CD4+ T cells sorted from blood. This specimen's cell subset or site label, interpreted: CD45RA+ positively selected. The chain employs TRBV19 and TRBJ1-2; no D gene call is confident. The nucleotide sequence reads TGTGCCAGTAGTATAGATCAGCGATCGACTAACTATGGCTACACCTTC. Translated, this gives CASSIDQRSTNYGYTF.